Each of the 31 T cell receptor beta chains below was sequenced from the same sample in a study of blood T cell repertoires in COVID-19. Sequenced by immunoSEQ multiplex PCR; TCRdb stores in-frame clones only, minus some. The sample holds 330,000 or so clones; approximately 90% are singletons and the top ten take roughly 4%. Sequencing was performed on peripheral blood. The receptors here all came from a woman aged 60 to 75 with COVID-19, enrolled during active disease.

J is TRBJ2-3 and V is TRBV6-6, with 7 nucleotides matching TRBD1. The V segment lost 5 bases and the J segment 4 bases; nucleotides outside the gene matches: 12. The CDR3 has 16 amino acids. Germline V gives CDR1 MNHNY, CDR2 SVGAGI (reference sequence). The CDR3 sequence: CASSRGGLTGSDTQYF. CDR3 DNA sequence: TGTGCCAGCAGTCGAGGGGGCCTAACGGGTTCAGATACGCAGTATTTT.

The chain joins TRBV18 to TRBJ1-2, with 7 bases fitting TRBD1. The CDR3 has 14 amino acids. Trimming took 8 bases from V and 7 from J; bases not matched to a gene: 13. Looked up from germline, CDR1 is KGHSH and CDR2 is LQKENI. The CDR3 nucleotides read TGTGCCAGCGCACTAAGGGACAGCGATTTTGGCTACACCTTC. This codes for CASALRDSDFGYTF.

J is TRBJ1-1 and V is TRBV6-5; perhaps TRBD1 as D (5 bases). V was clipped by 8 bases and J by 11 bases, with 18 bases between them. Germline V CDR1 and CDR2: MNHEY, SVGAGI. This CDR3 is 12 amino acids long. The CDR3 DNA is TGTGCCAGCGGGGGGTGGGTACCCGAGGCTTTCTTT. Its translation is CASGGWVPEAFF.

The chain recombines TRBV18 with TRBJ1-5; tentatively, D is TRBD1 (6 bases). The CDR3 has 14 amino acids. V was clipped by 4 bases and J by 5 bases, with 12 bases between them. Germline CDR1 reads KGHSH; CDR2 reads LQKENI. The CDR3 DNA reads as TGTGCCAGCTCACAACAGGGAGCCGATCAGCCCCAGCATTTT. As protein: CASSQQGADQPQHF.

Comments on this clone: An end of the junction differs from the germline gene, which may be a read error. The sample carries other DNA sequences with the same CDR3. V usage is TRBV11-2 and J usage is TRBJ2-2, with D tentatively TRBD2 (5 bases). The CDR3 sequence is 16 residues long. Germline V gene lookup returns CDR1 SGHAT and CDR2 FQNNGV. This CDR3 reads CASTLPDGGDTGELFF. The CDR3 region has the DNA TGTGCCAGCACCTTACCTGACGGAGGAGACACCGGGGAGCTGTTTTTT.

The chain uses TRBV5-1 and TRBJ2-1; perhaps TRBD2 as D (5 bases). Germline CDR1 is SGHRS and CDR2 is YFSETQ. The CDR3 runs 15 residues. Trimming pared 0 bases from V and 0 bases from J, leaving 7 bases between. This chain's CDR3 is CASSLASRSYNEQFF. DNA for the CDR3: TGCGCCAGCAGCTTGGCTAGCCGCTCCTACAATGAGCAGTTCTTC.

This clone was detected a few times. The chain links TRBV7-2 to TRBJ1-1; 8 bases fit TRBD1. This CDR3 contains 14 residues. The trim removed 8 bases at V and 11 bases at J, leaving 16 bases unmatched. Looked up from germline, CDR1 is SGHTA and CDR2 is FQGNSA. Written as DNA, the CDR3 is TGTGCCAGCTCCCGGACAGGGTCCCTAGCTGGGGCTTTCTTT. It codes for CASSRTGSLAGAFF.

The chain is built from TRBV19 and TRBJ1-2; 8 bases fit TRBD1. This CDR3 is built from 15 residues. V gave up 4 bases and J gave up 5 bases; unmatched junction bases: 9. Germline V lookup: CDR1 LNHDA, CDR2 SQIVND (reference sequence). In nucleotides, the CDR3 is TGTGCCAGTAGTACCACTCCAGGGGGCGGTTATGGCTACACCTTC. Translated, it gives CASSTTPGGGYGYTF.

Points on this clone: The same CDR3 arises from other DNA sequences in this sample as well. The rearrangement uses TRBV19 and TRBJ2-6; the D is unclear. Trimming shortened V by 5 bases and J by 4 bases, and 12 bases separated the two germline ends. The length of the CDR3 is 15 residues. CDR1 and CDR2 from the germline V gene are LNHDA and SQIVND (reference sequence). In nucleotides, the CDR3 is TGTGCCAGTAGTCCCCCGGGTTCCGGGGCCAACGTCCTGACTTTC. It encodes CASSPPGSGANVLTF.

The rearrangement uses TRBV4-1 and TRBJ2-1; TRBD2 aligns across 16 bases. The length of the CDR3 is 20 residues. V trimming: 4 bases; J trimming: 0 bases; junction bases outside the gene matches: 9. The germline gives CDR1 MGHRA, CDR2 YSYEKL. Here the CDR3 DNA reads TGCGCCAGCAGCCTGCCGGTGGGACTAGCGGGGGGGCGCTCCTACAATGAGCAGTTCTTC. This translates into CASSLPVGLAGGRSYNEQFF.

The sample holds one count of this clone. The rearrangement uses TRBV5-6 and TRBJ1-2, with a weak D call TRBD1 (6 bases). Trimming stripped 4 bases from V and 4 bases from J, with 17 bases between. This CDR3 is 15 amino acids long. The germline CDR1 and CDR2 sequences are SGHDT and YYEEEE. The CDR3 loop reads CASSPPGQAVYGYTF. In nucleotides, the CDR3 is TGTGCCAGCAGCCCGCCGGGACAAGCCGTCTATGGCTACACCTTC. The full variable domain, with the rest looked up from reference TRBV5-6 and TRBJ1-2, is DAGVTQSPTHLIKTRGQQVTLRCSPKSGHDTVSWYQQALGQGPQFIFQYYEEEERQRGNFPDRFSGHQFPNYSSELNVNALLLGDSALYLCASSPPGQAVYGYTFGSGTRLTVV.

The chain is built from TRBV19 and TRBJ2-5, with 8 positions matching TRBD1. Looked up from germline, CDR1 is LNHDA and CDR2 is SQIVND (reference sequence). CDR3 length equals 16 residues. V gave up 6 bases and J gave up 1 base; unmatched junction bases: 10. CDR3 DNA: TGTGCCAGTAGCGGACAGGGCGTGAGGGGCCAAGAGACCCAGTACTTC. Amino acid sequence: CASSGQGVRGQETQYF.

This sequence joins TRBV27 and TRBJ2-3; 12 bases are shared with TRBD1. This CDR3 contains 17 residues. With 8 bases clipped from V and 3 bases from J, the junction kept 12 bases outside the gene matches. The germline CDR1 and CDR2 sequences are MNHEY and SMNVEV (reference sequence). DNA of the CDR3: TGTGCCAGCCGAAGGGACAGGGGGCAGGTCATGACAGATACGCAGTATTTT. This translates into CASRRDRGQVMTDTQYF.

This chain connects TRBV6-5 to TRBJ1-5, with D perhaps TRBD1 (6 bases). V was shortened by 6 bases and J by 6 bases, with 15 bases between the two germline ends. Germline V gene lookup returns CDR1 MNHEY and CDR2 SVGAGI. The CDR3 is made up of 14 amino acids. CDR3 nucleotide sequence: TGTGCCAGCAGAGCAACAGGGTTGGGTCAGCCCCAGCATTTT. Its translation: CASRATGLGQPQHF.

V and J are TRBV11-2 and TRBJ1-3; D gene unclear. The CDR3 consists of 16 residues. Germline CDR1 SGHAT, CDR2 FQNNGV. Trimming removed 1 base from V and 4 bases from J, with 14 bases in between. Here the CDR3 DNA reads TGTGCCAGCAGCTTAGGGACTCTTTTATCCGGAAACACCATATATTTT. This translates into CASSLGTLLSGNTIYF. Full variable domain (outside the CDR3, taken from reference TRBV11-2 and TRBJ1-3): EAGVAQSPRYKIIEKRQSVAFWCNPISGHATLYWYQQILGQGPKLLIQFQNNGVVDDSQLPKDRFSAERLKGVDSTLKIQPAKLEDSAVYLCASSLGTLLSGNTIYFGEGSWLTVV.

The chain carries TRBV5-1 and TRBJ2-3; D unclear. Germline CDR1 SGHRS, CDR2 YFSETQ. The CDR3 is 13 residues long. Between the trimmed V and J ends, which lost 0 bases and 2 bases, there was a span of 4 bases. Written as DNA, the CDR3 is TGCGCCAGCAGCTTGGATAACACAGATACGCAGTATTTT. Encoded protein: CASSLDNTDTQYF.

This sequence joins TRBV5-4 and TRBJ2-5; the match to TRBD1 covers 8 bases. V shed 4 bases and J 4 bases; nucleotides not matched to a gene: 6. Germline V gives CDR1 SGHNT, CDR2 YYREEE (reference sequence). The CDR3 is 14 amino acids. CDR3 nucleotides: TGTGCCAGCAGCGACCGACAGGGGAGAGAGACCCAGTACTTC. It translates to CASSDRQGRETQYF.

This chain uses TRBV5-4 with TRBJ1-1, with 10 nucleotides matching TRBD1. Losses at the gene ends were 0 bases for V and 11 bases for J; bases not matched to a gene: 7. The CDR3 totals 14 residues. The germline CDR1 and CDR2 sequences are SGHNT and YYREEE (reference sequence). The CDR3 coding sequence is TGTGCCAGCAGCTTGGTGGGACAGGGGCTTGGGGCTTTCTTT. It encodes CASSLVGQGLGAFF.

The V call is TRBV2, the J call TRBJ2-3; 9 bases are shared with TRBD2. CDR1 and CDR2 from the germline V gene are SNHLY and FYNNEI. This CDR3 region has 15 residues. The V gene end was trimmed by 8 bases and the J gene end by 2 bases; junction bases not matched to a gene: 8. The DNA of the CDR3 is TGTGCCAGCCCGCCCAGCGGGGGGCACACAGATACGCAGTATTTT. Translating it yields CASPPSGGHTDTQYF. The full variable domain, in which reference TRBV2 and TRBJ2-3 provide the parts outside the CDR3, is EPEVTQTPSHQVTQMGQEVILRCVPISNHLYFYWYRQILGQKVEFLVSFYNNEISEKSEIFDDQFSVERPDGSNFTLKIRSTKLEDSAMYFCASPPSGGHTDTQYFGPGTRLTVL.

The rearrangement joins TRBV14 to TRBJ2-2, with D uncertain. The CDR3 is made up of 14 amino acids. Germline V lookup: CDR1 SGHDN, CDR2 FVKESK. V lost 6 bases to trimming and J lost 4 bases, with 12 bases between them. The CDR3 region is CASRVSPSTGELFF. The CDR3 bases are TGTGCCAGCAGAGTTAGCCCCTCCACCGGGGAGCTGTTTTTT.

CDR3 sequence (DNA): TGCGCCAGCAGCTTGGAATGGCCCTTCTCCTACGAGCAGTACTTC. Amino acid sequence: CASSLEWPFSYEQYF. This chain uses TRBV5-1 with TRBJ2-7; no clear D gene. V was cut by 0 bases and J by 0 bases, with 10 bases left in between. The germline V gene encodes CDR1 SGHRS and CDR2 YFSETQ. The CDR3 is 15 amino acids. The whole variable domain, remainder taken from reference TRBV5-1 and TRBJ2-7, is KAGVTQTPRYLIKTRGQQVTLSCSPISGHRSVSWYQQTPGQGLQFLFEYFSETQRNKGNFPGRFSGRQFSNSRSEMNVSTLELGDSALYLCASSLEWPFSYEQYFGPGTRLTVT.

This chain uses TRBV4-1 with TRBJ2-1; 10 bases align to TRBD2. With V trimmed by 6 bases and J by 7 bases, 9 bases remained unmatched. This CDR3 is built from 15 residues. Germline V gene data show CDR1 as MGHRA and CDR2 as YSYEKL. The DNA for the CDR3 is TGCGCCAGCAGGAATGAGCGGGGGGGCTTAAATGAGCAGTTCTTC. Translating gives CASRNERGGLNEQFF.

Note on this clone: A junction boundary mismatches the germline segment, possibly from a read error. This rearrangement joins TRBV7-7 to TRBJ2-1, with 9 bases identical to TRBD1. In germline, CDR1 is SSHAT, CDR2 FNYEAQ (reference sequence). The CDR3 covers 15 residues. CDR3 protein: CASSDHRDRVDEQFF. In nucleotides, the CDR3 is TGTGCTAGCAGCGATCACCGGGACAGGGTCGATGAGCAGTTCTTC.

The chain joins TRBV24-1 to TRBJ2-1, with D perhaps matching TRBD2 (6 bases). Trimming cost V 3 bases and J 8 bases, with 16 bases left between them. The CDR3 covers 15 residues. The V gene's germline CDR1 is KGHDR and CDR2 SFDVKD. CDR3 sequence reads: CATSDPSTRLDEQFF. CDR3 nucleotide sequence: TGTGCCACCAGTGATCCATCGACTAGGTTGGATGAGCAGTTCTTC.

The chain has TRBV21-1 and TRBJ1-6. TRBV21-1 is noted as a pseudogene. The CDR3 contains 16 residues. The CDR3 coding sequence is TGTGCCAGCAGCAAAGTTGCCAGGAGGTGGAATTCACCCCTCCACTTT. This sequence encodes CASSKVARRWNSPLHF.

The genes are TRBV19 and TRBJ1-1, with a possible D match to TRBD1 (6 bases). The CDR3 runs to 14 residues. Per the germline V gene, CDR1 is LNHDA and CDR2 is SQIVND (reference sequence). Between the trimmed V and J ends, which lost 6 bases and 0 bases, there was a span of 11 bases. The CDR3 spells CASSPTGLNTEAFF. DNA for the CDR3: TGTGCCAGTAGCCCAACAGGGTTGAACACTGAAGCTTTCTTT.

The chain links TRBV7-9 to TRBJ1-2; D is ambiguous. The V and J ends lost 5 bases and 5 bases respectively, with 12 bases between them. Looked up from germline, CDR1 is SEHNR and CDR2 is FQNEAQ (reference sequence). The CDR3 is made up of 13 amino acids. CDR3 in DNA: TGTGCCAGCAGCCCCCCCTCAGAATATGGCTACACCTTC. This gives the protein CASSPPSEYGYTF.

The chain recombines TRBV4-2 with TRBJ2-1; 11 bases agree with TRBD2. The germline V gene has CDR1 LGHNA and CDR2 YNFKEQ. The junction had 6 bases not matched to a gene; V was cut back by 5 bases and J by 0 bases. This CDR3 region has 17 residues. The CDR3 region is CASSSASGGSSYNEQFF. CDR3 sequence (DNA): TGTGCCAGCAGCAGTGCTAGCGGGGGGAGCTCCTACAATGAGCAGTTCTTC.

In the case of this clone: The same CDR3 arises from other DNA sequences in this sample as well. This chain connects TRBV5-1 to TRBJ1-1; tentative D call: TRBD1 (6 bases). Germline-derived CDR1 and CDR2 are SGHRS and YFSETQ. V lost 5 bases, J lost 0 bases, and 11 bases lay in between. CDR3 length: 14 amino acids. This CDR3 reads CASSPGDLNTEAFF. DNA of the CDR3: TGCGCCAGCAGTCCAGGGGACCTGAACACTGAAGCTTTCTTT. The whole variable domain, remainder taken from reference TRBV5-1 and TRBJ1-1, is KAGVTQTPRYLIKTRGQQVTLSCSPISGHRSVSWYQQTPGQGLQFLFEYFSETQRNKGNFPGRFSGRQFSNSRSEMNVSTLELGDSALYLCASSPGDLNTEAFFGQGTRLTVV.

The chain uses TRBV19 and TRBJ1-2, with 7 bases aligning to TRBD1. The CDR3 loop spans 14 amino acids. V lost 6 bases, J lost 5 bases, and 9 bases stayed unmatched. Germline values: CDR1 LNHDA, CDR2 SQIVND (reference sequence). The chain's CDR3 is CASRPSGGSYGYTF. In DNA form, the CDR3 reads TGTGCCAGTAGACCCTCAGGGGGGTCGTATGGCTACACCTTC.

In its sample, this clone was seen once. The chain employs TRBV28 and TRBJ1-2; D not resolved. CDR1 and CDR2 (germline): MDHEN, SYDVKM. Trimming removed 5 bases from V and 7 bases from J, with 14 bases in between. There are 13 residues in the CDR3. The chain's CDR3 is CASSPPQPGGYTF. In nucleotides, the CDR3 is TGTGCCAGCAGTCCCCCACAGCCCGGTGGCTACACCTTC.